Below, 17 T cell receptor beta chains from the same sample are listed, as sequenced in a study of blood T cell repertoires in COVID-19. Method: immunoSEQ multiplex PCR; TCRdb's copy keeps in-frame clones and lacks some. The top ten clones hold 5.5% to 8% of a sample with some 170,000 clones, approximately 88% of them seen once. What was sequenced was peripheral blood. The source is a woman between 35 and 50 years old with COVID-19, enrolled during active disease.

The rearrangement uses TRBV5-1 and TRBJ1-4; possibly TRBD1 for D (5 bases). Germline V lookup: CDR1 SGHRS, CDR2 YFSETQ. The germline V and J ends were trimmed by 0 bases and 3 bases, with 9 bases remaining between them. CDR3 size: 15 residues. The CDR3 coding sequence is TGCGCCAGCAGCTTGGTCCCGGGGGCTAATGAAAAACTGTTTTTT. It is translated as CASSLVPGANEKLFF. Drawing the rest from reference TRBV5-1 and TRBJ1-4, the complete variable domain is KAGVTQTPRYLIKTRGQQVTLSCSPISGHRSVSWYQQTPGQGLQFLFEYFSETQRNKGNFPGRFSGRQFSNSRSEMNVSTLELGDSALYLCASSLVPGANEKLFFGSGTQLSVL.

This chain uses TRBV11-2 with TRBJ2-3, with no clear D. This CDR3 region has 13 residues. Trimming stripped 6 bases from V and 8 bases from J, with 15 bases between. Per germline, CDR1 SGHAT and CDR2 FQNNGV. The CDR3: CASSHDTKATQYF. DNA for the CDR3: TGTGCCAGCAGTCACGACACCAAGGCTACGCAGTATTTT.

The rearrangement uses TRBV7-2 and TRBJ2-7; D ambiguous. Looked up from germline, CDR1 is SGHTA and CDR2 is FQGNSA. Trimming cost V 5 bases and J 2 bases, with 10 bases left between them. This CDR3 is 13 amino acids long. CDR3 residues: CASSLSPTYEQYF. CDR3 nucleotides: TGTGCCAGCAGCCTATCACCAACCTACGAGCAGTACTTC.

The genes are TRBV4-1 and TRBJ2-7; TRBD2 is a possible D gene (6 bases). The ends were cut back, 1 base at V and 4 bases at J, with 11 bases in the middle. The germline V gene has CDR1 MGHRA and CDR2 YSYEKL. This CDR3 is 14 amino acids long. CDR3 sequence reads: CASSQAGRPYEQYF. The CDR3 nucleotides read TGCGCCAGCAGCCAAGCAGGGAGGCCTTACGAGCAGTACTTC.

The V gene is TRBV18, the J gene TRBJ1-5; 9 positions match TRBD1. Looked up from germline, CDR1 is KGHSH and CDR2 is LQKENI. CDR3 length: 17 amino acids. V gave up 5 bases and J gave up 2 bases; unmatched junction bases: 10. CDR3 sequence reads: CASSVTTGGTGNQPQHF. The CDR3 region has the DNA TGTGCCAGCTCAGTAACAACAGGGGGCACGGGCAATCAGCCCCAGCATTTT.

The sample holds one count of this clone. The J gene is TRBJ2-2, the V gene TRBV5-1; D gene unclear. Trimming shortened V by 4 bases and J by 7 bases, and 5 bases separated the two germline ends. Germline-derived CDR1 and CDR2 are SGHRS and YFSETQ. The CDR3 length is 11 residues. The CDR3 is CASSIVGELFF. DNA for the CDR3: TGCGCCAGCAGCATAGTCGGGGAGCTGTTTTTT.

Only one count was recorded for this clone. This chain joins TRBV27 and TRBJ2-1; TRBD2 agrees at 12 bases. Germline V gene lookup returns CDR1 MNHEY and CDR2 SMNVEV (reference sequence). CDR3 length: 13 amino acids. Germline trimming cut 10 bases from V and 10 bases from J; bases unmatched to any gene: 8. DNA for the CDR3: TGTGCCACCCGGACTAGCGGGGTCCCAGAGCAGTTCTTC. This codes for CATRTSGVPEQFF.

The V and J genes are TRBV19 and TRBJ1-2; D remains unclear. Germline loops: CDR1 LNHDA, CDR2 SQIVND (reference sequence). This CDR3 is 15 amino acids long. V lost 3 bases, J lost 7 bases, and 18 bases lay in between. CDR3 nucleotides: TGTGCCAGTAGTATTACAGTGATGATGCTTTCTGGCTACACCTTC. Residues: CASSITVMMLSGYTF. The full variable domain, rest sourced from reference TRBV19 and TRBJ1-2, is DGGITQSPKYLFRKEGQNVTLSCEQNLNHDAMYWYRQDPGQGLRLIYYSQIVNDFQKGDIAEGYSVSREKKESFPLTVTSAQKNPTAFYLCASSITVMMLSGYTFGSGTRLTVV.

The rearrangement links TRBV5-4 to TRBJ2-4; possible D gene TRBD2, 6 bases. The germline CDR1 and CDR2 sequences are SGHNT and YYREEE (reference sequence). V lost 2 bases, J lost 9 bases, and 18 bases lay in between. The CDR3 has 15 amino acids. CDR3 sequence: CASSFADRGRSIQYF. For the CDR3, the DNA is TGTGCCAGCAGCTTCGCGGACCGGGGGAGAAGCATTCAGTACTTC.

The chain employs TRBV4-1 and TRBJ2-7; 9 nucleotides agree with TRBD2. The CDR3 has 16 amino acids. CDR1 is MGHRA, CDR2 YSYEKL, per germline. The trim removed 4 bases at V and 3 bases at J, leaving 10 bases unmatched. CDR3 bases: TGCGCCAGCAGCCCAGTGGGCGGGGGGGCTCTCTACGAGCAGTACTTC. Translation gives CASSPVGGGALYEQYF.

The V gene is TRBV4-2, the J gene TRBJ2-7; tentative D call: TRBD2 (6 bases). CDR1 and CDR2 (germline): LGHNA, YNFKEQ. This CDR3 has 13 amino acids. Trimming shortened V by 5 bases and J by 6 bases, and 14 bases separated the two germline ends. The CDR3 coding sequence is TGTGCCAGCAGCACTGATGGGCGGGGCGAGCAGTACTTC. Residues: CASSTDGRGEQYF.

Only one count was recorded for this clone. The CDR3 region has the DNA TGTGCCAGCAGCCAAGATGGGACAGGAAAATGGGAGACCCAGTACTTC. Its translation: CASSQDGTGKWETQYF. This sequence joins TRBV14 and TRBJ2-5, with TRBD1 matching 8 bases. The CDR3 runs to 16 residues. Germline-derived CDR1 and CDR2 are SGHDN and FVKESK. The V segment lost 0 bases and the J segment 5 bases; nucleotides outside the gene matches: 8.

The chain is built from TRBV24-1 and TRBJ1-1; 7 positions agree with TRBD1. V was clipped by 2 bases and J by 4 bases; unmatched bases: 9. Germline V gene sequence: CDR1 KGHDR, CDR2 SFDVKD. This CDR3 contains 16 residues. The CDR3 region has the DNA TGTGCCACCAGTGATTCGAAGGCGGGACAGCGCACTGAAGCTTTCTTT. Its translation: CATSDSKAGQRTEAFF.

For this clone: One end of the junction varies from germline; a read error may be responsible. This sequence joins TRBV12-3 or TRBV12-4 and TRBJ2-5; D is ambiguous. There are 11 residues in the CDR3. DNA of the CDR3: TGTGCCACCAGTGCGACTGAGACCCAGTACTTC. It specifies CATSATETQYF.

This clone was counted a few times. V usage is TRBV5-5 and J usage is TRBJ1-1; 10 positions agree with TRBD1. The germline gives CDR1 SGHKS, CDR2 YYEKEE (reference sequence). The CDR3 sequence is 13 residues long. After removal of 4 bases from V and 8 bases from J, the junction contained 5 bases not matched to a gene. CDR3 DNA: TGTGCCAGCAGCATCGGGACAGGGGCGGAAGCTTTCTTT. Protein sequence: CASSIGTGAEAFF.

The chain uses TRBV5-1 and TRBJ1-2, with a weak D call TRBD1 (5 bases). The CDR3 is 19 residues long. V was clipped by 0 bases and J by 2 bases, with 23 bases between them. Germline V CDR1 and CDR2: SGHRS, YFSETQ. DNA for the CDR3: TGCGCCAGCAGCTTGGACGGTTTGCTTTTCAGGGAGGGGAACTATGGCTACACCTTC. Amino acids: CASSLDGLLFREGNYGYTF. Variable domain in full (rest from reference TRBV5-1 and TRBJ1-2): KAGVTQTPRYLIKTRGQQVTLSCSPISGHRSVSWYQQTPGQGLQFLFEYFSETQRNKGNFPGRFSGRQFSNSRSEMNVSTLELGDSALYLCASSLDGLLFREGNYGYTFGSGTRLTVV.

This clone was detected only once. CDR3 bases: TGTGCCAGCAGCTTATGGGGCCTAAACACTGAAGCTTTCTTT. Translation: CASSLWGLNTEAFF. J is TRBJ1-1 and V is TRBV7-3, with a tentative D call TRBD1 (5 bases). Trimming left V 2 bases short and J 2 bases short, with 9 bases between. Germline V CDR1 and CDR2: SGHTA, FQGTGA. The CDR3 sequence is 14 residues long.